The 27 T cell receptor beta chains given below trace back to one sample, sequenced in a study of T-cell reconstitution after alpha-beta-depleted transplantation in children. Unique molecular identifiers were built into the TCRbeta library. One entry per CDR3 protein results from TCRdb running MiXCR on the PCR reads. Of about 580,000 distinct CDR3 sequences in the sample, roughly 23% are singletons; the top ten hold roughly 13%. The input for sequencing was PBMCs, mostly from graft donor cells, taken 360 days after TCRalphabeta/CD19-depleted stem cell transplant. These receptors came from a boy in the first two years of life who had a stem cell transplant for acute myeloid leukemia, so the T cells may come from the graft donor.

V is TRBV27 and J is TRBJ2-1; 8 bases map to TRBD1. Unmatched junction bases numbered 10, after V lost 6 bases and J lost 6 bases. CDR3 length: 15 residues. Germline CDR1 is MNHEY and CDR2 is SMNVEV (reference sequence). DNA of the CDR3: TGTGCCAGCAGCGAGCCGGGACAGGTTCTCAATGAGCAGTTCTTC. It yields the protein CASSEPGQVLNEQFF.

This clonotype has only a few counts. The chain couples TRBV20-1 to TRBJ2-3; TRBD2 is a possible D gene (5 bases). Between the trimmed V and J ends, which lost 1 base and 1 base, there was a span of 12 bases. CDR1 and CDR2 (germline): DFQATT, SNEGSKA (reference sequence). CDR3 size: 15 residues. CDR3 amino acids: CSARGWRRGTDTQYF. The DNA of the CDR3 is TGCAGTGCTAGAGGTTGGAGGCGGGGCACAGATACGCAGTATTTT.

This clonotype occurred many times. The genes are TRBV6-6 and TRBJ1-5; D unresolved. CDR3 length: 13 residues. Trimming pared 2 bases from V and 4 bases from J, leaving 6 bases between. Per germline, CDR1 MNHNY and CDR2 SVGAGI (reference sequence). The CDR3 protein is CASSYELNQPQHF. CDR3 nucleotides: TGTGCCAGCAGTTACGAGCTTAATCAGCCCCAGCATTTT.

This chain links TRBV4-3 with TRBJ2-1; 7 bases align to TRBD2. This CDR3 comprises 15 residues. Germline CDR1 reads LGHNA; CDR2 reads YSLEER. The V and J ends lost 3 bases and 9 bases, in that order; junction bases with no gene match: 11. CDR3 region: CASSHRLAVFGEQFF. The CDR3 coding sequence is TGCGCCAGCAGCCACCGACTAGCAGTTTTTGGTGAGCAGTTCTTC.

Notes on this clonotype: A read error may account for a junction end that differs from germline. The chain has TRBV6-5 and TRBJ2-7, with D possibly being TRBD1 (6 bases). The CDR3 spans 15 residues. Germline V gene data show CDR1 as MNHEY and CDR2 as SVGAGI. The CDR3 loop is CASRYYPTGSGEQYF. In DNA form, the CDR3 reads TGTGCCAGCAGGTACTACCCGACAGGTTCGGGCGAGCAGTACTTC.

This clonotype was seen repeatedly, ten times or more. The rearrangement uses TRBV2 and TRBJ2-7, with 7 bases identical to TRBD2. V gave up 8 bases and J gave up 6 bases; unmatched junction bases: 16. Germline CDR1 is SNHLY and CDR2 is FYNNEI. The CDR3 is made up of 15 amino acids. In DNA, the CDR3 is TGTGCCAGCGGGTCCTTTCGGACTAGGGACTTCGAGCAGTACTTC. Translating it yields CASGSFRTRDFEQYF.

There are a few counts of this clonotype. The CDR3 DNA sequence: TGTGCCAGCAGCCCGACAGGGTCGGGGACCCAGTACTTC. This translates into CASSPTGSGTQYF. The chain has TRBV7-3 and TRBJ2-5; 7 positions agree with TRBD1. Per the germline V gene, CDR1 is SGHTA and CDR2 is FQGTGA. Losses at the gene ends were 5 bases for V and 7 bases for J; bases not matched to a gene: 7. The CDR3 is made up of 13 amino acids.

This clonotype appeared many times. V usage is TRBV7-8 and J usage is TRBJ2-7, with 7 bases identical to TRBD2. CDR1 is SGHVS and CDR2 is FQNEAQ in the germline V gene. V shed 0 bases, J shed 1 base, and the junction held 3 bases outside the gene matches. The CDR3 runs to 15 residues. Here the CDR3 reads CASSLAGGTSYEQYV. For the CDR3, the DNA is TGTGCCAGCAGCTTAGCGGGGGGGACTTCCTACGAGCAGTACGTC.

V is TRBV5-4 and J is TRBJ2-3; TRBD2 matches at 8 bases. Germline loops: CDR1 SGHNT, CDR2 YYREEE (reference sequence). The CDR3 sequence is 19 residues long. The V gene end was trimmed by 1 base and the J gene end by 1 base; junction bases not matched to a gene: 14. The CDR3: CASSLFGMEAGGGTDTQYF. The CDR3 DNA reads TGTGCCAGCAGCTTGTTTGGGATGGAGGCGGGGGGCGGCACAGATACGCAGTATTTT.

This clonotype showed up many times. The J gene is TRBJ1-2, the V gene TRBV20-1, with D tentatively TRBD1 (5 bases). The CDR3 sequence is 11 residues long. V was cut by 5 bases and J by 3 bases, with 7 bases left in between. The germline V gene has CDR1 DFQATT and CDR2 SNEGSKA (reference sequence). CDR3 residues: CSAEQDYGYTF. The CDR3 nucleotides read TGCAGTGCTGAACAGGACTATGGCTACACCTTC.

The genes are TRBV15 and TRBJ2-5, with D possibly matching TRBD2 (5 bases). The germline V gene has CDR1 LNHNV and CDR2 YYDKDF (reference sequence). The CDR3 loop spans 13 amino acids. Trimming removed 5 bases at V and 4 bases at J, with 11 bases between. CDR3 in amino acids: CATSSHRGETQYF. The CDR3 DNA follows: TGTGCCACCAGCTCCCACCGGGGAGAGACCCAGTACTTC.

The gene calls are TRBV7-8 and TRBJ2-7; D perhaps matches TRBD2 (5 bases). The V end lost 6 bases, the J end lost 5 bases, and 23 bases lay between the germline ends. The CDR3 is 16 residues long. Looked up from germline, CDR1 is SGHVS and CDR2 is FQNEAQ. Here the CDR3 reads CASRPGNRIGLDEQYF. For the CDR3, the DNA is TGTGCCAGCAGGCCGGGGAATCGCATCGGGCTGGACGAGCAGTACTTC.

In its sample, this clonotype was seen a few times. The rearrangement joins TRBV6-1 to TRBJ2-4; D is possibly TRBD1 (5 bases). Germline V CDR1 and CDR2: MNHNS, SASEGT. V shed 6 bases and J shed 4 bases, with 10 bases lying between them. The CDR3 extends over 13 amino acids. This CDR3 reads CASRARVKNIQYF. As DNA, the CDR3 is TGTGCCAGCAGAGCCAGGGTAAAAAACATTCAGTACTTC.

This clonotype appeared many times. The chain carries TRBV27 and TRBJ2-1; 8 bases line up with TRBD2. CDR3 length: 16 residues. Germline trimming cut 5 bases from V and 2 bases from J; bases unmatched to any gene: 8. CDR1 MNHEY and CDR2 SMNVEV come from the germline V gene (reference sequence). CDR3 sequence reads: CASSTRGGDPYNEQFF. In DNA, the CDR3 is TGTGCCAGCAGTACCCGGGGGGGGGATCCCTACAATGAGCAGTTCTTC.

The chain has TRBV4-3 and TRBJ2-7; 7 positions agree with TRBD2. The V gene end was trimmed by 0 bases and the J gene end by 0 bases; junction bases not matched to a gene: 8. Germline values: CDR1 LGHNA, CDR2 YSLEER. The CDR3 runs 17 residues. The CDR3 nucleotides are TGCGCCAGCAGCCAAGATCTGGGGGGGATCCCCTCCTACGAGCAGTACTTC. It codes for CASSQDLGGIPSYEQYF.

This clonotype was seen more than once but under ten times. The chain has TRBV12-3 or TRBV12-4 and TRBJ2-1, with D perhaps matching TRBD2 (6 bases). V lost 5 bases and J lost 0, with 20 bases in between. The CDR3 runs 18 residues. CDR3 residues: CASSAGGRASPSYNEQFF. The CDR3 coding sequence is TGTGCCAGCAGTGCCGGGGGTCGAGCTAGTCCCTCCTACAATGAGCAGTTCTTC.

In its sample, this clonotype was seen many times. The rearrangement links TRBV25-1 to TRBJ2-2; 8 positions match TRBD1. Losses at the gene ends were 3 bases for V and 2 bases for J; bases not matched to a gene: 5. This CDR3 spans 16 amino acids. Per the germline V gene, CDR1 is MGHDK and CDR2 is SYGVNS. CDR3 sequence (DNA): TGTGCCAGCAGTGATGCTGGACAGGGTAACACCGGGGAGCTGTTTTTT. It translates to CASSDAGQGNTGELFF.

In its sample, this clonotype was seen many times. The CDR3 coding sequence is TGTGCCAGCCGACAGCCCAATCAGCCCCAGCATTTT. Amino acid sequence: CASRQPNQPQHF. The chain employs TRBV28 and TRBJ1-5; D may be TRBD1 (5 bases). The length of the CDR3 is 12 residues. CDR1 and CDR2 from the germline V gene are MDHEN and SYDVKM. Between the trimmed V and J ends, which lost 8 bases and 3 bases, there was a span of 8 bases. Drawing the rest from reference TRBV28 and TRBJ1-5, the complete variable domain is DVKVTQSSRYLVKRTGEKVFLECVQDMDHENMFWYRQDPGLGLRLIYFSYDVKMKEKGDIPEGYSVSREKKERFSLILESASTNQTSMYLCASRQPNQPQHFGDGTRLSIL.

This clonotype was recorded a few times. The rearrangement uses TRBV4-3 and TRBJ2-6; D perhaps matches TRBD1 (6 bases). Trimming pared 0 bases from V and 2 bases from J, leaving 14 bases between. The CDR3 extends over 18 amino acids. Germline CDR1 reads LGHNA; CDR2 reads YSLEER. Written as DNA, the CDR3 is TGCGCCAGCAGCCAAGAAGATCCCCGGACAGCTGGGGCCAACGTCCTGACTTTC. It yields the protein CASSQEDPRTAGANVLTF.

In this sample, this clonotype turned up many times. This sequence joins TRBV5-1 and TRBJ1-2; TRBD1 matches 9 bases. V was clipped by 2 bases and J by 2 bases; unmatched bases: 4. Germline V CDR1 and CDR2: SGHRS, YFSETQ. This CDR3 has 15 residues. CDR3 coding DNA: TGCGCCAGCAGCTTATCCGGGACAGGGAACTATGGCTACACCTTC. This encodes CASSLSGTGNYGYTF.

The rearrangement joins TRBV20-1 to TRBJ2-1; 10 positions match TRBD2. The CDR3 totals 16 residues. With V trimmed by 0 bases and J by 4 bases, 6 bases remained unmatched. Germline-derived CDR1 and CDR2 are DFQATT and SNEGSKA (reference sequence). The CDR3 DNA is TGCAGTGCTAGAGATCAGAAAGCGGGGGGGTACAATGAGCAGTTCTTC. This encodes CSARDQKAGGYNEQFF.

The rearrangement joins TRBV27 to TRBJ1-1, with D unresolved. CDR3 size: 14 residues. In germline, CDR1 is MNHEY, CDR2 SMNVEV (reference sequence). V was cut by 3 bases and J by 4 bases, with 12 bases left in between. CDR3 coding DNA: TGTGCCAGCAGTTTTGTGGCGTTGGCCACTGAAGCTTTCTTT. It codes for CASSFVALATEAFF.

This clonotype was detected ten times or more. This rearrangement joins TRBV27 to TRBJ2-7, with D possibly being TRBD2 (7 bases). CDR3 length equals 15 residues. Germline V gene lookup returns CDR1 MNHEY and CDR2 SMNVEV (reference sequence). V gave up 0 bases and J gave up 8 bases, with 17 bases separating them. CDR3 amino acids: CASSLSFMGGRKQYF. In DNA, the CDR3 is TGTGCCAGCAGTTTATCATTTATGGGGGGGCGCAAGCAGTACTTC.

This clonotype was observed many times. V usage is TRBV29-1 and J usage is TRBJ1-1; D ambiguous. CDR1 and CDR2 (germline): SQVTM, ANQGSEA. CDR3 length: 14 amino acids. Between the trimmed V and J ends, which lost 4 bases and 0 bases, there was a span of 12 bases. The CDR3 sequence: CSVAQIYMNTEAFF. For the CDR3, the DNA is TGCAGCGTTGCCCAGATATACATGAACACTGAAGCTTTCTTT.

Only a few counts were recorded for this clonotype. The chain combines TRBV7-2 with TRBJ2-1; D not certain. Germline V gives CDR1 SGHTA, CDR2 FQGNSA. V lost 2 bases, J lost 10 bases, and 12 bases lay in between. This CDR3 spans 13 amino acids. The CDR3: CASSLLGAGEQFF. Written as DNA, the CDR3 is TGTGCCAGCAGCTTACTAGGCGCAGGAGAGCAGTTCTTC.

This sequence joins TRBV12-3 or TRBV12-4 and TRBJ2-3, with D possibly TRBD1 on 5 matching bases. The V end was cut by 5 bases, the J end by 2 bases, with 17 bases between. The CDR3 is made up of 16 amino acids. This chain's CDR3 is CASSPGTGAPTDTQYF. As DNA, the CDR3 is TGTGCCAGCAGTCCTGGCACAGGAGCCCCCACAGATACGCAGTATTTT.

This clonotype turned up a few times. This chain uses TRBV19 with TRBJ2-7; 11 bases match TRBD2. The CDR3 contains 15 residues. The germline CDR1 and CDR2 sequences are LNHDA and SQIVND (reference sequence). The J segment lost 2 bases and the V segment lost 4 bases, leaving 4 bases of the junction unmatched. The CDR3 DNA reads TGTGCCAGTAGTACCCTGACTAGCGGGGCCTACGAGCAGTACTTC. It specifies CASSTLTSGAYEQYF.